This T cell receptor (beta chain) was sequenced for a study of shared clonotypes between healthy human individuals. Clones were sequenced by immunoSEQ multiplex PCR, and TCRdb holds only the in-frame ones, with some missing. This sample has roughly 2,500,000 clones, with 80% to 95% found just once. The CDR3 covers 17 residues. Per the germline V gene, CDR1 is LNHDA and CDR2 is SQIVND (reference sequence). V lost 7 bases and J lost 2; bases outside the gene matches: 13. The sequence was obtained from a man aged 18 to 29 in good health. Some clones in this sample may be carry-over from other donors' samples. Sequencing input: naive CD4+ T cells from PBMCs. Noted subset: CD45RA+ positively selected. V and J are TRBV19 and TRBJ2-2; 7 bases agree with TRBD2. The chain's CDR3 is CASTPRPTSANTGELFF. Written as DNA, the CDR3 is TGTGCCAGTACCCCCAGGCCCACTAGCGCCAACACCGGGGAGCTGTTTTTT.